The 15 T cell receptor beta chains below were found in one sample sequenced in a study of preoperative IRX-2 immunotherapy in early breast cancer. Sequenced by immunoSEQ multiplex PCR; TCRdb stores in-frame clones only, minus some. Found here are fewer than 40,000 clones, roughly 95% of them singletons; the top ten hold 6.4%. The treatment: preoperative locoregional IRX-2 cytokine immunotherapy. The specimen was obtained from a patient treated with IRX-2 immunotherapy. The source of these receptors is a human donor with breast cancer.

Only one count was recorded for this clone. The CDR3 here is CASGIQGTTDTQYF. In DNA, the CDR3 is TGTGCCAGCGGTATACAGGGGACTACAGATACGCAGTATTTT. The rearrangement joins TRBV9 to TRBJ2-3; perhaps TRBD1 as D (7 bases). The V end lost 7 bases, the J end lost 3 bases, and 15 bases lay between the germline ends. The CDR3 is 14 amino acids. Germline loops: CDR1 SGDLS, CDR2 YYNGEE.

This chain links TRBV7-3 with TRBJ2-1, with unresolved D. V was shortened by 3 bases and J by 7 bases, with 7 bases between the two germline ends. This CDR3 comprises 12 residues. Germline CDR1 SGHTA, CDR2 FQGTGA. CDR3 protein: CASSFFGNEQFF. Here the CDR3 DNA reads TGTGCCAGCAGCTTTTTCGGGAATGAGCAGTTCTTC.

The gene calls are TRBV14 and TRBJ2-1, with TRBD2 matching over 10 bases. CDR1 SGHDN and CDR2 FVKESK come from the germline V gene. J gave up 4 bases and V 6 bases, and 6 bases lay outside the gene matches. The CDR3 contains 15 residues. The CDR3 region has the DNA TGTGCCAGCAGGCCCAGACTAGCGGGTTACAATGAGCAGTTCTTC. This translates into CASRPRLAGYNEQFF.

CDR3 nucleotides: TGTGCCAGCAGCGTAGTAATGGGGGACTACCCTAATCGGCAGTTCTTC. This sequence encodes CASSVVMGDYPNRQFF. This chain joins TRBV9 and TRBJ2-1; 7 positions match TRBD2. V lost 0 bases to trimming and J lost 12 bases; unmatched junction nucleotides: 15. This CDR3 has 16 residues. Per germline, CDR1 SGDLS and CDR2 YYNGEE.

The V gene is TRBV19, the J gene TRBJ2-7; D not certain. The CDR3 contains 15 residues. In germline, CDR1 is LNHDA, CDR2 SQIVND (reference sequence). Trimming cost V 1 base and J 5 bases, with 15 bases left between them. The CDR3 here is CASSIGAPLGDEQYF. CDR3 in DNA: TGTGCCAGTAGTATAGGGGCTCCTCTTGGGGACGAGCAGTACTTC.

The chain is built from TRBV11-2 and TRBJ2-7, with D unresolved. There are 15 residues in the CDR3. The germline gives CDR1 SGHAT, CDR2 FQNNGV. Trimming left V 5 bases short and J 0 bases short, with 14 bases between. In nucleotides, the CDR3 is TGTGCCAGCAGCCGCGGACCAGTTTTCTCCTACGAGCAGTACTTC. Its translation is CASSRGPVFSYEQYF. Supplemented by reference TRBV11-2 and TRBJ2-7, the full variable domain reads EAGVAQSPRYKIIEKRQSVAFWCNPISGHATLYWYQQILGQGPKLLIQFQNNGVVDDSQLPKDRFSAERLKGVDSTLKIQPAKLEDSAVYLCASSRGPVFSYEQYFGPGTRLTVT.

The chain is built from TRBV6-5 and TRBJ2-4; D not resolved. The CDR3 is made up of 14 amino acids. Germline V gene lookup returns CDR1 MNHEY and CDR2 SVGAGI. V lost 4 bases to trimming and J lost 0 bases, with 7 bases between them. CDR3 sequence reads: CASSSGLAKNIQYF. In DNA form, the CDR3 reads TGTGCCAGCAGTTCCGGTCTAGCCAAAAACATTCAGTACTTC.

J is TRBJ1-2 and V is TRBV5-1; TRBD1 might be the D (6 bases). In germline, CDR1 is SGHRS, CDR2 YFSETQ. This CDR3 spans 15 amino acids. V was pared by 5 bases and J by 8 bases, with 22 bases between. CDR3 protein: CASSLTHRVDGGYTF. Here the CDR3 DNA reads TGCGCCAGCAGTTTAACCCACAGGGTAGACGGAGGCTACACCTTC.

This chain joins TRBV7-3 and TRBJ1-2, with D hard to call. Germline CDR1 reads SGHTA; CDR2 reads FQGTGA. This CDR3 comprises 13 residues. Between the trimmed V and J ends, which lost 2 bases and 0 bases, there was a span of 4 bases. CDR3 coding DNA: TGTGCCAGCAGCTTATCAGCTAACTATGGCTACACCTTC. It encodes CASSLSANYGYTF.

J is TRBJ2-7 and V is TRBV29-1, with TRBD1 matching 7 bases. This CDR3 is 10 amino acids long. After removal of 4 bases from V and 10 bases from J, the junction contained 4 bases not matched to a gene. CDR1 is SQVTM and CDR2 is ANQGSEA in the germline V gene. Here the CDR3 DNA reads TGCAGCGTTGGAGACAGGGATCAGTACTTC. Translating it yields CSVGDRDQYF.

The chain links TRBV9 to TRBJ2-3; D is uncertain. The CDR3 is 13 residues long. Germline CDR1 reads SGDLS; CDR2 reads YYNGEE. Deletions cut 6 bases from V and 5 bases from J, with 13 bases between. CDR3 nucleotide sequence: TGTGCCAGCACCCCCAGAGTAGGAGATACGCAGTATTTT. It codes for CASTPRVGDTQYF.

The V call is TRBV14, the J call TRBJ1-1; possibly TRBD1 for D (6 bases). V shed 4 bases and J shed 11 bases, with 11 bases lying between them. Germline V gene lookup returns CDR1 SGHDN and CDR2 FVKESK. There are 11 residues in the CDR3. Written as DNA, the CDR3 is TGTGCCAGCAGCCTAACAGGGAGTGCTTTCTTT. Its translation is CASSLTGSAFF.

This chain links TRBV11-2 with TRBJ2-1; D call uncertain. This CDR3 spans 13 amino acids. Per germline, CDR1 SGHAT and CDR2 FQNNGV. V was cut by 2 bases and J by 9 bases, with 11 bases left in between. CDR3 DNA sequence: TGTGCCAGCAGCTTAATGTTCACCGGTGAGCAGTTCTTC. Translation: CASSLMFTGEQFF.

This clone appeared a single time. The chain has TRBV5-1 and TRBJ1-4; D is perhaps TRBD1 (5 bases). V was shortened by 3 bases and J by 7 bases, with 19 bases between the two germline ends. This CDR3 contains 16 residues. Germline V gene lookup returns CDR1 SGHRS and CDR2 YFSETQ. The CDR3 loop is CASSYLRGDLGEKLFF. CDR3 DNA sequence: TGCGCCAGCAGCTATCTCCGGGGCGACCTTGGTGAAAAACTGTTTTTT. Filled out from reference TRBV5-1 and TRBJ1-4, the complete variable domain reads KAGVTQTPRYLIKTRGQQVTLSCSPISGHRSVSWYQQTPGQGLQFLFEYFSETQRNKGNFPGRFSGRQFSNSRSEMNVSTLELGDSALYLCASSYLRGDLGEKLFFGSGTQLSVL.

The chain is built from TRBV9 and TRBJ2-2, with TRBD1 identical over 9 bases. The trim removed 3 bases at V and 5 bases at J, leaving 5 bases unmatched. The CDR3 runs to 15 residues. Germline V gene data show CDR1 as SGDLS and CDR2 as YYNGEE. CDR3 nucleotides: TGTGCCAGCAGCGACCGGGACAGGGAGACCGGGGAGCTGTTTTTT. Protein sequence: CASSDRDRETGELFF.